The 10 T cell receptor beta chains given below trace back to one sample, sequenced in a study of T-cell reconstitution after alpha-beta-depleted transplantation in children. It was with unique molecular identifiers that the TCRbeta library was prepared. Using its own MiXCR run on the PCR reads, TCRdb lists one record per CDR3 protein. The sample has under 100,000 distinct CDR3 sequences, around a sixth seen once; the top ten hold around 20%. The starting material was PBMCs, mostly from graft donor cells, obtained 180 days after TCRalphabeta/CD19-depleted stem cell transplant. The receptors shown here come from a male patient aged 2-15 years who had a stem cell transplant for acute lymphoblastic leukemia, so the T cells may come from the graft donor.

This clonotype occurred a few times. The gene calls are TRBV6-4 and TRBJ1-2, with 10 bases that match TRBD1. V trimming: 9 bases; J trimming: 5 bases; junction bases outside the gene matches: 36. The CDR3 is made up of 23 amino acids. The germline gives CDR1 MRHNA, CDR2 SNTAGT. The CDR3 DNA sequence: TGTGCCAGAGGCAACCCAAACTGGGTTCGGGACAGGGGTTCGCTACCGCCCACTTATGGCTACACCTTC. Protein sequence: CARGNPNWVRDRGSLPPTYGYTF.

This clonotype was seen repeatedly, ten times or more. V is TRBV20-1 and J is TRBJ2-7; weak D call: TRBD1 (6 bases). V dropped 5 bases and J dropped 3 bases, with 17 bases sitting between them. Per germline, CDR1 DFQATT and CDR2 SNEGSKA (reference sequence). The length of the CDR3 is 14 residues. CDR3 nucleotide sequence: TGCAGTGCTCCCTTATTTCAGGGGAGCTACGAGCAGTACTTC. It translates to CSAPLFQGSYEQYF.

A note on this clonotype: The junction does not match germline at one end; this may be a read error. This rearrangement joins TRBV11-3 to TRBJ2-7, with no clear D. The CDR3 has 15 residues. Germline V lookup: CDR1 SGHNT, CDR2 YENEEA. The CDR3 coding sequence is TGTGCCAGCAGCCTAGACCCCCTCGCGATCGCCGAGCAGTACTTC. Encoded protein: CASSLDPLAIAEQYF.

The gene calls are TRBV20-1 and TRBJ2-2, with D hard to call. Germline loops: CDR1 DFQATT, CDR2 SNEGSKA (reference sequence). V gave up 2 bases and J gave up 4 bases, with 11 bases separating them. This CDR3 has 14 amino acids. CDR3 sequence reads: CSARYRSGTGELFF. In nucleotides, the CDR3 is TGCAGTGCTAGATATCGTAGTGGCACCGGGGAGCTGTTTTTT.

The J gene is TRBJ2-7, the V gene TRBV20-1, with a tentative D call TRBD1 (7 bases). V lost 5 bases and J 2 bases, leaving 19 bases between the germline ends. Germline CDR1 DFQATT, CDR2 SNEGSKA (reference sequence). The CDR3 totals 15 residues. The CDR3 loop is CSAWEEGTVPYEQYF. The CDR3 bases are TGCAGTGCTTGGGAGGAGGGGACAGTTCCCTACGAGCAGTACTTC.

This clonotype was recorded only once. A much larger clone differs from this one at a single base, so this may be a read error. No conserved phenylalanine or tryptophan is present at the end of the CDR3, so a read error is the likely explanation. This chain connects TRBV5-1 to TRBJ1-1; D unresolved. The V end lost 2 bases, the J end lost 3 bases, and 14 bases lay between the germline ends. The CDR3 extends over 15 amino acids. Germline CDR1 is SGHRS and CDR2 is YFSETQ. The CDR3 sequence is CASSFFMAGDTEAFL. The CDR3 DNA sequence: TGCGCCAGCAGCTTCTTTATGGCGGGAGACACTGAAGCTTTCTTA.

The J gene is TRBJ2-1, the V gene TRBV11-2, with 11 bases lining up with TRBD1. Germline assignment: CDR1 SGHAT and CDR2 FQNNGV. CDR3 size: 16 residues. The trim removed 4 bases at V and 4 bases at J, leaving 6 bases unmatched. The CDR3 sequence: CASSSPDRGPYNEQFF. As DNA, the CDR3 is TGTGCCAGCAGCTCGCCGGACAGGGGGCCTTACAATGAGCAGTTCTTC.

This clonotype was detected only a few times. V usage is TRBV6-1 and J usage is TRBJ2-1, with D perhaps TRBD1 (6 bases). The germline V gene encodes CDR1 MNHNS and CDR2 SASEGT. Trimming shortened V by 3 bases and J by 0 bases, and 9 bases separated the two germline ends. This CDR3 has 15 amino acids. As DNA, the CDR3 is TGTGCCAGCAGTGACAGGGGCCTCTCCTACAATGAGCAGTTCTTC. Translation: CASSDRGLSYNEQFF.

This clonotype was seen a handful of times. Written as DNA, the CDR3 is TGTGCCAGCAGTTACAGGGATTCCTACGAGCAGTACTTC. It codes for CASSYRDSYEQYF. The rearrangement links TRBV6-6 to TRBJ2-7; D gene ambiguous. Germline CDR1 MNHNY, CDR2 SVGAGI (reference sequence). CDR3 length: 13 residues. Trimming took 2 bases from V and 1 from J, leaving 6 bases between them.

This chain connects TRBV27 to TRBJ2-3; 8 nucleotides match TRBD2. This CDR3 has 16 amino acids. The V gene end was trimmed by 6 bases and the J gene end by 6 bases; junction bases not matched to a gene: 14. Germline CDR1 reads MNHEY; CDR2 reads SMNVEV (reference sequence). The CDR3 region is CASSPSRGGLWDTQYF. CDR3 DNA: TGTGCCAGCAGCCCCTCACGGGGGGGCCTATGGGATACGCAGTATTTT.